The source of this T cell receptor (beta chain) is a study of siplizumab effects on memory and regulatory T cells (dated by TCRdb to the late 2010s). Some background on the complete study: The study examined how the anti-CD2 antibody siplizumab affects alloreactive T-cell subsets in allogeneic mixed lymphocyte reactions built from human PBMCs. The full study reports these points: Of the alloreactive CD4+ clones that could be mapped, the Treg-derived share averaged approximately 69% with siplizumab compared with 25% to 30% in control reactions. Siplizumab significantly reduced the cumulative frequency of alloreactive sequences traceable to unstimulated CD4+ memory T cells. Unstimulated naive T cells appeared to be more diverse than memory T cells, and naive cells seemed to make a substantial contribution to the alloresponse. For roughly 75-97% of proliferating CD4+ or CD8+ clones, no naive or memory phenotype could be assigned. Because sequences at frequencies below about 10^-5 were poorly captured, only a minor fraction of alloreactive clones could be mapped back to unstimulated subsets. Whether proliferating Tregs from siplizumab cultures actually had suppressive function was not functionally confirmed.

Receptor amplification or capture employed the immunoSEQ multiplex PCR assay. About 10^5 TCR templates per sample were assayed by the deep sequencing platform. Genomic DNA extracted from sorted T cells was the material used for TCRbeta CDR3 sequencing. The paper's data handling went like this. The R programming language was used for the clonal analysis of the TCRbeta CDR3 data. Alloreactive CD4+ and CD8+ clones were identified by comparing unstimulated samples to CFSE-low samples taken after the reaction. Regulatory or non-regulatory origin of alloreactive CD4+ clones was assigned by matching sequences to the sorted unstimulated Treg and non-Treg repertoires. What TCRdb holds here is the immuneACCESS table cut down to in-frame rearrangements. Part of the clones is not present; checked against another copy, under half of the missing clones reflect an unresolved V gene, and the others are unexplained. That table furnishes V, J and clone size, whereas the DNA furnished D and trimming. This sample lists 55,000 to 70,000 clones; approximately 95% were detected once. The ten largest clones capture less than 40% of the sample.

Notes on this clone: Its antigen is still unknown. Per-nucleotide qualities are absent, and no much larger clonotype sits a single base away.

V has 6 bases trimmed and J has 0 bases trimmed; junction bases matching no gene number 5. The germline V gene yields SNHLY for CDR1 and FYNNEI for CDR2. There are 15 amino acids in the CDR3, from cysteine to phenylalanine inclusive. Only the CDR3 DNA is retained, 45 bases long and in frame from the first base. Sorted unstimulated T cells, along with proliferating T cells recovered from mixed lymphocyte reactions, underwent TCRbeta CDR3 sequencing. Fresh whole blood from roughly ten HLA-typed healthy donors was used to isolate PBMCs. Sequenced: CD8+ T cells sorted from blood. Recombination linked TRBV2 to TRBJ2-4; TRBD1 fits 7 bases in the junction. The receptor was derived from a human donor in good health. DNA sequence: TGTGCCAGCAGCGCAGGGGGTTTAGCCAAAAACATTCAGTACTTC. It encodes CASSAGGLAKNIQYF.